These T cell receptor beta chains were read from a single sample in a study of blood T cell repertoires in COVID-19. Method: immunoSEQ multiplex PCR; TCRdb's copy keeps in-frame clones and lacks some. The table lists over 250,000 clones, about 87% of them singletons. Sequencing was carried out using PBMCs or T cells enriched from blood (not recorded which). All receptors derive from a woman aged 50 to 60 who had recovered from COVID-19. The CDR3 runs from the conserved cysteine through the conserved F or W. Fields, in order: CDR3 protein, CDR3 DNA, D gene, J gene, clone size, V gene. A D gene is named only where the DNA matches it firmly. Expanded clones get a size class; other rows say once, few or many, or leave the size out.

CDR3: CATSSEGPQPQHF; DNA: TGTGCCACCTCATCGGAGGGACCTCAGCCCCAGCATTTT; D: .; J: TRBJ1-5; size: .; V: TRBV24-1
CDR3: CASSTDRRGSGANVLTF; DNA: TGTGCCAGCAGCACGGACAGGAGAGGCTCTGGGGCCAACGTCCTGACTTTC; D: TRBD1; J: TRBJ2-6; size: .; V: TRBV5-8
CDR3: CASSSVGGYGYTF; DNA: TGTGCCAGCAGTTCGGTAGGGGGCTATGGCTACACCTTC; D: .; J: TRBJ1-2; size: .; V: TRBV28
CDR3: CASSQDGGNEQFF; DNA: TGTGCCAGCAGCCAAGATGGGGGGAATGAGCAGTTCTTC; D: .; J: TRBJ2-1; size: .; V: TRBV4-2
CDR3: CAWSVPGTGDYEQYF; DNA: TGTGCCTGGAGCGTGCCCGGGACAGGGGACTACGAGCAGTACTTC; D: TRBD1; J: TRBJ2-7; size: .; V: TRBV30
CDR3: CASSLDRGSVTEAFF; DNA: TGTGCCAGCTCACTAGACAGGGGAAGTGTAACTGAAGCTTTCTTT; D: TRBD1; J: TRBJ1-1; size: .; V: TRBV18
CDR3: CASSPSPRDSFPDTQYF; DNA: TGTGCCAGCAGCCCCTCCCCCCGGGACTCATTCCCAGATACGCAGTATTTT; D: .; J: TRBJ2-3; size: .; V: TRBV7-9
CDR3: CASTLRTGSMFAFF; DNA: TGTGCCAGCACCTTGAGGACAGGGTCGATGTTCGCTTTCTTT; D: TRBD1; J: TRBJ1-1; size: .; V: TRBV6-5
CDR3: CASSSPSRWGQGLSYEQYF; DNA: TGTGCCAGCAGTTCCCCCTCCCGGTGGGGACAGGGACTCTCCTACGAGCAGTACTTC; D: TRBD1; J: TRBJ2-7; size: .; V: TRBV28
CDR3: CASSTWGQGVFDEQFF; DNA: TGTGCCAGTAGTACCTGGGGACAGGGGGTTTTTGATGAGCAGTTCTTC; D: TRBD1; J: TRBJ2-1; size: .; V: TRBV19
CDR3: CASSESRVMKKLFF; DNA: TGCGCCAGCAGTGAGTCCAGGGTAATGAAAAAACTGTTTTTT; D: .; J: TRBJ1-4; size: .; V: TRBV10-1
CDR3: CASSSDYGYTF; DNA: TGTGCCAGCAGTTCAGACTATGGCTACACCTTC; D: .; J: TRBJ1-2; size: once; V: TRBV28
CDR3: CASSVGHRGGTEAFF; DNA: TGCGCCAGCAGCGTCGGACACCGCGGGGGCACTGAAGCTTTCTTT; D: .; J: TRBJ1-1; size: few; V: TRBV5-1
CDR3: CASSSQGADNSPLHF; DNA: TGTGCCAGCAGCTCACAGGGGGCCGATAATTCACCCCTCCACTTT; D: TRBD1; J: TRBJ1-6; size: .; V: TRBV7-6
CDR3: CASSEPGGWSTDTQYF; DNA: TGTGCCAGCAGTGAGCCGGGGGGTTGGAGCACAGATACGCAGTATTTT; D: TRBD2; J: TRBJ2-3; size: .; V: TRBV6-1
CDR3: CASSSGLNTEAFF; DNA: TGTGCTAGCAGCTCAGGGCTGAACACTGAAGCTTTCTTT; D: .; J: TRBJ1-1; size: .; V: TRBV7-7
CDR3: CASSMTGRNQPQHF; DNA: TGTGCCAGCAGCATGACAGGGCGCAATCAGCCCCAGCATTTT; D: TRBD1; J: TRBJ1-5; size: .; V: TRBV7-2
CDR3: CASSLGDSSNQPQHF; DNA: TGTGCCAGCAGCTTGGGGGACAGTAGCAATCAGCCCCAGCATTTT; D: TRBD1; J: TRBJ1-5; size: few; V: TRBV7-9
CDR3: CASSFSQSARGSQQFF; DNA: TGTGCCAGCAGTTTTAGCCAATCTGCCAGGGGAAGCCAGCAGTTCTTC; D: .; J: TRBJ2-1; size: .; V: TRBV28
CDR3: CASSVQQASGSPLHF; DNA: TGTGCCAGCAGCGTACAACAGGCCTCCGGTTCACCCCTCCACTTT; D: .; J: TRBJ1-6; size: .; V: TRBV2
CDR3: CASSAWTGSVVTPLHF; DNA: TGTGCCAGCAGTGCGTGGACAGGGTCGGTGGTGACACCCCTCCACTTT; D: TRBD1; J: TRBJ1-6; size: .; V: TRBV28
CDR3: CASSLVGGTGETQYF; DNA: TGTGCCAGCAGCTTAGTTGGAGGGACAGGGGAGACCCAGTACTTC; D: TRBD1; J: TRBJ2-5; size: .; V: TRBV7-9
CDR3: CASQMDRNMDEQFF; DNA: TGTGCCAGCCAAATGGACAGAAATATGGATGAGCAGTTCTTC; D: .; J: TRBJ2-1; size: .; V: TRBV2
CDR3: CASSPSLGRGTGRQGNEQFF; DNA: TGTGCCAGCAGCCCATCACTCGGGAGGGGCACAGGGCGCCAAGGAAATGAGCAGTTCTTC; D: TRBD2; J: TRBJ2-1; size: .; V: TRBV7-8